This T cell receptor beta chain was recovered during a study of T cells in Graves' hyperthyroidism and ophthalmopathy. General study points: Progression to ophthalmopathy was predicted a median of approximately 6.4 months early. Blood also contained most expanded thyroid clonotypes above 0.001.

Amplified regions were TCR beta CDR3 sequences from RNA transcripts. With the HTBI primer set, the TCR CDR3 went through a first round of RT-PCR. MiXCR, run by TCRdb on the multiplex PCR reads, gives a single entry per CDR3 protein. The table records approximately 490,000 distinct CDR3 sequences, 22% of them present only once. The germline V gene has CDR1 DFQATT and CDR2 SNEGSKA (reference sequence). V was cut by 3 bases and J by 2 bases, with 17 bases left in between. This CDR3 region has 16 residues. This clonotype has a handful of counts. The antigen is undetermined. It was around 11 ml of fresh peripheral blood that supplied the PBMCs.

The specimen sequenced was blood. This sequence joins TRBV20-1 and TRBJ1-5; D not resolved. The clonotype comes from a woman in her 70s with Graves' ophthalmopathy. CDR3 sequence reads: CSARDGGAGGNQPQHF. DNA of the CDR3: TGCAGTGCTAGGGACGGCGGAGCTGGGGGCAATCAGCCCCAGCATTTT.